This TCR beta chain is from a study of blood T cell repertoires in COVID-19. As for the study in general: The United States, Italy and Spain were the sources of the acute and convalescent COVID-19 samples. The cDNA or gDNA used as material had been derived from T cells, B-cell-depleted T cells, or PBMCs.

Sequenced by immunoSEQ multiplex PCR; TCRdb stores in-frame clones only, minus some. The repertoire consists of about 180,000 clones, with over 75% occurring once and the leading ten covering about 8.4%. Specimen: PBMCs or T cells enriched from blood (not recorded which). The source of this sequence is a woman between 18 and 30 years old who had recovered from COVID-19.

In DNA, the CDR3 is TGCGCCAGCAGCGAGCCCCCCGGACAGCTGAGAGGGAGTGAAGCTTTCTTT. The encoded protein is CASSEPPGQLRGSEAFF. The chain combines TRBV5-1 with TRBJ1-1; D is possibly TRBD1 (6 bases). V dropped 4 bases and J dropped 7 bases, with 26 bases sitting between them. The V gene's germline CDR1 is SGHRS and CDR2 YFSETQ. The CDR3 runs to 17 residues.